The 17 T cell receptor beta chains below were found in one sample sequenced in a study of CD8 T cells in Susac syndrome. Random-hexamer reverse transcription was applied to roughly 0.5 to 1 ug RNA. TCRdb re-analysed the immunoSEQ multiplex PCR reads in MiXCR, keeping a single row per CDR3 protein. The sample lists nearly 70,000 distinct CDR3 sequences; over 90% were seen once. The sample comprised CD8+ T cells from PBMCs. Every receptor here comes from a human donor in good health.

The chain recombines TRBV7-9 with TRBJ2-3; D is possibly TRBD1 or TRBD2 (5 bases each). V lost 5 bases and J lost 8, with 23 bases in between. The CDR3 covers 16 residues. The germline gives CDR1 SEHNR, CDR2 FQNEAQ (reference sequence). DNA of the CDR3: TGTGCCAGCAGCCCAGAGGGGTCCGTGAGCTCGTCTACGCAGTATTTT. Translation: CASSPEGSVSSSTQYF.

The J gene is TRBJ2-7, the V gene TRBV5-6; tentatively, D is TRBD1 (5 bases). Germline V lookup: CDR1 SGHDT, CDR2 YYEEEE. The CDR3 has 13 residues. V dropped 5 bases and J dropped 7 bases, with 16 bases sitting between them. CDR3 coding DNA: TGTGCCAGCAGTAGTTCAGGGTCGTGGGAGCAGTACTTC. Its translation is CASSSSGSWEQYF.

The V gene is TRBV6-5, the J gene TRBJ1-4; no clear D gene. Germline V lookup: CDR1 MNHEY, CDR2 SVGAGI. The CDR3 totals 14 residues. The V end lost 1 base, the J end lost 6 bases, and 9 bases lay between the germline ends. The CDR3 sequence is CASSYLGNDEKLFF. The CDR3 region has the DNA TGTGCCAGCAGTTACTTAGGAAACGATGAAAAACTGTTTTTT.

The chain employs TRBV14 and TRBJ2-7, with D tentatively TRBD1 (5 bases). Germline V gives CDR1 SGHDN, CDR2 FVKESK. Trimming left V 4 bases short and J 0 bases short, with 13 bases between. The CDR3 runs to 15 residues. The CDR3, as DNA: TGTGCCAGCAGCCCCATTGCAGGGAACTCCTACGAGCAGTACGTC. This codes for CASSPIAGNSYEQYV.

The rearrangement joins TRBV5-1 to TRBJ2-1; 7 nucleotides line up with TRBD1. Germline V gene sequence: CDR1 SGHRS, CDR2 YFSETQ. V lost 4 bases to trimming and J lost 10 bases; unmatched junction nucleotides: 8. The CDR3 has 13 amino acids. This chain's CDR3 is CASSPTGPREQFF. DNA for the CDR3: TGCGCCAGCAGCCCGACAGGGCCAAGGGAGCAGTTCTTC.

V and J are TRBV25-1 and TRBJ2-7; unclear D gene. The germline V gene encodes CDR1 MGHDK and CDR2 SYGVNS. V was cut by 1 base and J by 3 bases, with 16 bases left in between. This CDR3 region has 16 residues. The CDR3 loop is CASSESDLGGVYEQYF. The CDR3 nucleotides are TGTGCCAGCAGTGAATCTGACCTCGGCGGCGTCTACGAGCAGTACTTC.

The J gene is TRBJ2-1, the V gene TRBV29-1, with D possibly matching TRBD2 (6 bases). V was pared by 5 bases and J by 7 bases, with 9 bases between. The CDR3 is 11 residues long. Germline V gives CDR1 SQVTM, CDR2 ANQGSEA. The CDR3 nucleotides are TGCAGCGTTCGTCGGGGGAATGAGCAGTTCTTC. Protein product: CSVRRGNEQFF.

The chain links TRBV19 to TRBJ2-1; 8 positions agree with TRBD2. J gave up 4 bases and V 1 base, and 9 bases lay outside the gene matches. The CDR3 has 17 residues. Germline CDR1 LNHDA, CDR2 SQIVND (reference sequence). CDR3 sequence (DNA): TGTGCCAGTAGTATAGTGGGCGGGGGGCACAGTTACAATGAGCAGTTCTTC. Amino acids: CASSIVGGGHSYNEQFF.

This sequence joins TRBV12-3 or TRBV12-4 and TRBJ1-3; no definite D call. Trimming left V 6 bases short and J 2 bases short, with 8 bases between. The CDR3 extends over 13 amino acids. The CDR3 region has the DNA TGTGCCAGCAGCTGGCCTACTGGAAACACCATATATTTT. This sequence encodes CASSWPTGNTIYF.

The chain carries TRBV27 and TRBJ2-4; no clear D. CDR3 length: 13 amino acids. Trimming stripped 3 bases from V and 6 bases from J, with 9 bases between. Germline-derived CDR1 and CDR2 are MNHEY and SMNVEV (reference sequence). CDR3 in DNA: TGTGCCAGCAGTTTGGGCAGAGGAAACATTCAGTACTTC. Residues: CASSLGRGNIQYF.

The chain links TRBV28 to TRBJ1-5, with 7 positions matching TRBD1. The V segment lost 7 bases and the J segment 5 bases; nucleotides outside the gene matches: 8. Per the germline V gene, CDR1 is MDHEN and CDR2 is SYDVKM. CDR3 length: 14 residues. The CDR3 DNA reads TGTGCCAGCACCACCAGGGGGTCGGATCAGCCCCAGCATTTT. Translated, it gives CASTTRGSDQPQHF.

CDR3 region: CASSSSLAEQYV. The CDR3 DNA reads as TGTGCCAGCAGCTCAAGTCTTGCGGAGCAGTACGTC. The chain combines TRBV7-2 with TRBJ2-7; unclear D gene. This CDR3 has 12 residues. Trimming shortened V by 4 bases and J by 7 bases, and 11 bases separated the two germline ends. Germline V lookup: CDR1 SGHTA, CDR2 FQGNSA.

This chain connects TRBV13 to TRBJ2-5, with D uncertain. The CDR3 consists of 15 residues. V lost 4 bases to trimming and J lost 5 bases, with 17 bases between them. Germline CDR1 and CDR2: PRHDT and FYEKMQ (reference sequence). The CDR3 here is CASSSDRALWETQYF. CDR3 DNA sequence: TGTGCCAGCAGCTCCGATCGGGCCTTGTGGGAGACCCAGTACTTC.

The chain joins TRBV4-1 to TRBJ2-7; D may correspond to TRBD1 or TRBD2 (5 bases each). Germline assignment: CDR1 MGHRA and CDR2 YSYEKL. With 1 base removed from V and 6 bases from J, the gap between germline ends came to 10 bases. This CDR3 contains 13 residues. This CDR3 reads CASSQARGREQYF. The CDR3 DNA reads as TGCGCCAGCAGCCAAGCCCGGGGCCGCGAGCAGTACTTC.

This chain uses TRBV4-3 with TRBJ2-4; possible D gene TRBD1, 6 bases. CDR3 size: 15 residues. The germline V gene has CDR1 LGHNA and CDR2 YSLEER. V shed 5 bases and J shed 8 bases, with 19 bases lying between them. As DNA, the CDR3 is TGCGCCAGCAGCTCAGTAGTACAGGGAGAGCACATTCAGTACTTC. It yields the protein CASSSVVQGEHIQYF.

The gene calls are TRBV4-3 and TRBJ2-3, with TRBD2 identical over 8 bases. The CDR3 spans 16 residues. CDR1 and CDR2 from the germline V gene are LGHNA and YSLEER. With V trimmed by 0 bases and J by 1 base, 3 bases remained unmatched. CDR3 nucleotide sequence: TGCGCCAGCAGCCAAGACAGCGGGGGCCGCACAGATACGCAGTATTTT. It specifies CASSQDSGGRTDTQYF.

The count of this clonotype is one. The rearrangement links TRBV7-9 to TRBJ2-2, with no clear D. Germline CDR1 and CDR2: SEHNR and FQNEAQ (reference sequence). The germline V and J ends were trimmed by 1 base and 4 bases, with 7 bases remaining between them. The length of the CDR3 is 14 residues. The CDR3 sequence is CASSLVRTTGELFF. In nucleotides, the CDR3 is TGTGCCAGCAGCTTAGTACGGACCACCGGGGAGCTGTTTTTT.